This TCR beta chain is drawn from a study of blood T cell repertoires in COVID-19. Here immunoSEQ multiplex PCR was the method, and the copy in TCRdb shows in-frame clones only, minus some. The repertoire consists of about 400,000 clones, with around 92% occurring once and the leading ten covering 0.95% to 1.5%. CDR1 and CDR2 (germline): LNHDA, SQIVND (reference sequence). With V trimmed by 6 bases and J by 0 bases, 15 bases remained unmatched. The CDR3 runs to 18 residues. The TCR sequence derives from a man between 35 and 55 years old with acute or convalescent COVID-19. The chain employs TRBV19 and TRBJ1-2, with TRBD1 matching 8 bases. Material: peripheral blood. CDR3 in DNA: TGTGCCAGTAGGCGAGCCGGGACAGGCTCTGAGGCTAACTATGGCTACACCTTC. Protein: CASRRAGTGSEANYGYTF.